This TCR beta chain was recorded in a study of CD8 T cells in ankylosing spondylitis. MiXCR was run by TCRdb on the 5' RACE reads, yielding one entry per CDR3 protein. Of around 300,000 distinct CDR3 sequences in the sample, roughly 15% were seen once. This TCR came from a male donor with ankylosing spondylitis or in good health (not recorded which). Input material: blood, either unsorted or a sorted T cell fraction (not recorded which).

The CDR3 here is CASRTSGTSYEQYF. DNA for the CDR3: TGTGCCAGCAGGACTAGCGGAACCAGTTACGAGCAGTACTTC. The chain combines TRBV6-1 with TRBJ2-7, with 9 bases that match TRBD2. Trimming cost V 6 bases and J 4 bases; bases outside gene matches: 7. The CDR3 length is 14 residues. Germline values: CDR1 MNHNS, CDR2 SASEGT.